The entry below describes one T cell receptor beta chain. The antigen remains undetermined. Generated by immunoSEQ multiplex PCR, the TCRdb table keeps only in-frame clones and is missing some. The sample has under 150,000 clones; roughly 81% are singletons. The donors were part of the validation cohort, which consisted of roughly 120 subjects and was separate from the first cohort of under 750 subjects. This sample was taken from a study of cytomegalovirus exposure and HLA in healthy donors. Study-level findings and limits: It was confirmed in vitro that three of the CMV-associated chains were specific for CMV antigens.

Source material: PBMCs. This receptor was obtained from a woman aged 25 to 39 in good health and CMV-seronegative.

The CDR3 region has the DNA TGTGCCAGCAGCTCCTCTAGCGGGGGGGCCAAATCTCCCTGGGAGCAGTACTTC. Translated: CASSSSSGGAKSPWEQYF. V is TRBV13 and J is TRBJ2-7, with TRBD2 identical over 12 bases. This CDR3 spans 18 amino acids. J gave up 7 bases and V 4 bases, and 17 bases lay outside the gene matches. Germline lookup yields CDR1 PRHDT and CDR2 FYEKMQ (reference sequence).